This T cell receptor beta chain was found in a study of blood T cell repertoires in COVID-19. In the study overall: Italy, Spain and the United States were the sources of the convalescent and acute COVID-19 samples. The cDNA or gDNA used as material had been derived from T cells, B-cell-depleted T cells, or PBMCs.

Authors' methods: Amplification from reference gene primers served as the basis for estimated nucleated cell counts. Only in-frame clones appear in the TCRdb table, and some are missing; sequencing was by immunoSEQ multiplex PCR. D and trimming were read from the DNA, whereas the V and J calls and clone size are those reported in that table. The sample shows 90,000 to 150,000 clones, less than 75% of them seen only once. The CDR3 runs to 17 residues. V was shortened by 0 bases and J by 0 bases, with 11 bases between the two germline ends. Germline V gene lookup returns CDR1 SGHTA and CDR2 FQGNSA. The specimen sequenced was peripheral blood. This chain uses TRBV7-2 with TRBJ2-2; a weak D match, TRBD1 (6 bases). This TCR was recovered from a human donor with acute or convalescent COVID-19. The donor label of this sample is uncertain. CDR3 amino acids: CASSLAPTGANTGELFF. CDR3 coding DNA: TGTGCCAGCAGCTTAGCCCCGACAGGCGCGAACACCGGGGAGCTGTTTTTT.